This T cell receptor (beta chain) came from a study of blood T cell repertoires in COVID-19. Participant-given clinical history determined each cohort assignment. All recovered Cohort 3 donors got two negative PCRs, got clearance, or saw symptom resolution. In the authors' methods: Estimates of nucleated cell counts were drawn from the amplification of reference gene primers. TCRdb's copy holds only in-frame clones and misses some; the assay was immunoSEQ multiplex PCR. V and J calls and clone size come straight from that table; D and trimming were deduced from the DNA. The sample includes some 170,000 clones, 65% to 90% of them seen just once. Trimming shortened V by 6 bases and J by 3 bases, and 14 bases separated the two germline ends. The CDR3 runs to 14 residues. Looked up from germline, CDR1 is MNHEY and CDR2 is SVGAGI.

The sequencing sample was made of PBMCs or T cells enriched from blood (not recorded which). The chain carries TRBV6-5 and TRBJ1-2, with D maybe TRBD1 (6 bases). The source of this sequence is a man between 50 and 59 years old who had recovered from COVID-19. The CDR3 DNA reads TGTGCCAGCAGCGTAACAGGGAAGGACTATGGCTACACCTTC. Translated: CASSVTGKDYGYTF.